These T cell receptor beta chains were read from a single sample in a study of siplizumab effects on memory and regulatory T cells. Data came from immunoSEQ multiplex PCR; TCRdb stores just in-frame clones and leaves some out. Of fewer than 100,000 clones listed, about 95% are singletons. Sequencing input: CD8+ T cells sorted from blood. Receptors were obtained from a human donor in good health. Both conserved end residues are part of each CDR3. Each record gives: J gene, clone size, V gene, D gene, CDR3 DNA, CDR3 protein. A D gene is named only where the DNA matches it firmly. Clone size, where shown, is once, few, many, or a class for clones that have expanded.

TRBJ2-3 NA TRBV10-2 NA TGCGCCAGCAGTGAGTCGGTCACAGGGAGCTTCATGGATACGCAGTATTTT CASSESVTGSFMDTQYF
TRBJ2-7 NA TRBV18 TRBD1 TGTGCCAGCTCGCGGACAGGGGCCGACGAGCAGTACTTC CASSRTGADEQYF
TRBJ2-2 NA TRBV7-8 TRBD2 TGTGCCAGCAGCTTTGAGACTAGCGGGAGGGCCTCTGTTTCCGGGGAGCTGTTTTTT CASSFETSGRASVSGELFF
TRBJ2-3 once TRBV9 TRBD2 TGTGCCAGCAGCCTTAGCGGGACGTCAACAGATACGCAGTATTTT CASSLSGTSTDTQYF
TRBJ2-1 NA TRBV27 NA TGTGCCAGCACCCCAGCGAACTCCTACAATGAGCAGTTCTTC CASTPANSYNEQFF
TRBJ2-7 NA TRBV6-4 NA TGTGCCAGCAGTGACGGTCCGGGATACGAGCAGTACTTC CASSDGPGYEQYF
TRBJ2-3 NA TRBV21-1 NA TGTGCCAGCAGCAAAGCGCTAAGGGTACCAGATACGCAGTATTTT CASSKALRVPDTQYF
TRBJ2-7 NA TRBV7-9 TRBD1 TGTGCCAGCACCCAGGGGGCTTCCTACGAGCAGTACTTC CASTQGASYEQYF
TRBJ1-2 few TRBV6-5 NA TGTGCCAGCGGGGAGGGGAACTATGGCTACACCTTC CASGEGNYGYTF
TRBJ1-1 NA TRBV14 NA TGTGCCAGCAGCCAAGACACGGGTGTGCCATTGAACACTGAAGCTTTCTTT CASSQDTGVPLNTEAFF
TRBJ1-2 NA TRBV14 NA TGTGCCAGCAGCCAAGTAAATTCGGATGGCTACACCTTC CASSQVNSDGYTF
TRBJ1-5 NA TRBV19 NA TGTGCCAGTAGTATATCAGGCAGTATCAATCAGCCCCAGCATTTT CASSISGSINQPQHF
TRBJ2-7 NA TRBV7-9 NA TGTGCCAGCAGCTCCCCCACGGGCCGTTACTACGAGCAGTACTTC CASSSPTGRYYEQYF
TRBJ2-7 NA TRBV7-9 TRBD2 TGTGCCAGCAGTCCCCCTAGCGGAACCTACGAGCAGTACTTC CASSPPSGTYEQYF
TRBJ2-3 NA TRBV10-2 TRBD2 TGCGCCACCAAATCAACTAGCGGGAGTAGCGCAGATACGCAGTATTTT CATKSTSGSSADTQYF
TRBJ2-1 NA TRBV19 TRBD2 TGTGCCAGTAGTATATACGCCCGGACTAGCGATGAGCAGTTCTTC CASSIYARTSDEQFF
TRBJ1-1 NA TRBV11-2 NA TGTGCCTGTTCGGTGGGCAGGAACACTGAAGCTTTCTTT CACSVGRNTEAFF
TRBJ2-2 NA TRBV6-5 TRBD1 TGTGCCAGCAGTTACGACAGGGGGAATGCCGGGGAGCTGTTTTTT CASSYDRGNAGELFF
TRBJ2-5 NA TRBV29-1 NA TGCAGCATACAGACAGTGTACCAAGAGACCCAGTACTTC CSIQTVYQETQYF
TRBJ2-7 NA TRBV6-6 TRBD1 TGTGCCATTGGACAGGGCGACGAGCAGTACTTC CAIGQGDEQYF
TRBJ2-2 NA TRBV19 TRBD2 TGTGCCAGTAGTAAGGCTGCTAGCGGGAGGGTGTACACCGGGGAGCTGTTTTTT CASSKAASGRVYTGELFF
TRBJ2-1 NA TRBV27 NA TGTGCCAGCAACCCCCTTTCCGGCAATGAGCAGTTCTTC CASNPLSGNEQFF
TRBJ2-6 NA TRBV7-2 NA TGTGCCAGCAGCCCCAATTCCGATAGGGCTGGGGCCAACGTCCTGACTTTC CASSPNSDRAGANVLTF
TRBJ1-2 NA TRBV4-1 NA TGCGCCAGCAGCCAGAGTCAGCGGGGAAGGGATGGCTACACCTTC CASSQSQRGRDGYTF
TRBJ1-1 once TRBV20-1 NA TGCAGTGCTTCGGAGAACACTGAAGCTTTCTTT CSASENTEAFF
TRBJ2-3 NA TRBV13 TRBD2 TGTGCCAGCAGCTTATCTTGGGGGAGGGCCCGAGATACGCAGTATTTT CASSLSWGRARDTQYF
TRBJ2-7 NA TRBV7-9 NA TGTGCCAGCAGCTTAGCAGGGATCGAGCAGTACTTC CASSLAGIEQYF
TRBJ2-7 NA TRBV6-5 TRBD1 TGTGCCAGCAGCCCGGGGGACAGGGACGGCGGGGAGCAGTACTTC CASSPGDRDGGEQYF
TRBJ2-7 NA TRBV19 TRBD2 TGTGCCAGTAGTATAGTCGGGGGGTTCCTTTACGAGCAGTACTTC CASSIVGGFLYEQYF
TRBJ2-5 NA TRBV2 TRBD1 TGTGCCAGCAACGGACAGGGAAGGCAAGAGACCCAGTACTTC CASNGQGRQETQYF
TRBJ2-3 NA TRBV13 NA TGTGCCAGCAGCTTTTCGGCGGTCGCAGATACGCAGTATTTT CASSFSAVADTQYF
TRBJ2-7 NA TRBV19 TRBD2 TGTGCCAGTAGTTCGGGGACTAGCGGGACGGGAGAGCAGTACTTC CASSSGTSGTGEQYF
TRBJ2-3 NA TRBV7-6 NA TGTGCCAGCAGACGCGACCGCCTGGGCACAGATACGCAGTATTTT CASRRDRLGTDTQYF
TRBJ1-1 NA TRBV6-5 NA TGCGCCGCGGGCCCCACTGAAGCTTTCTTT CAAGPTEAFF
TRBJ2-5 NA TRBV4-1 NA TGCGCCAGCAGCCAAGGCGATTTTCGGGAGAGGGAGACCCAGTACTTC CASSQGDFRERETQYF
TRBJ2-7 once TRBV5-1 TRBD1 TGCGCCAGCAGCTTAGGACAGGGGCTGACCTACGAGCAGTACTTC CASSLGQGLTYEQYF
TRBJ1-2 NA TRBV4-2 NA TGTGCCAGCAGCCAAGAGGTCAGTGGATATGGCTACACCTTC CASSQEVSGYGYTF
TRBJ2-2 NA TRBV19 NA TGTGCCAGTAGTATATACGGGGGCACCGGGGAGCTGTTTTTT CASSIYGGTGELFF
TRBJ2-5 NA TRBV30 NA TGTGCCTGGAGAAGGGGCCCCTCGGAGACCCAGTACTTC CAWRRGPSETQYF
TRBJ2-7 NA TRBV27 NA TGTGCCAGCAGTTTATCAACGACAGGATCCTACGAGCAGTACTTC CASSLSTTGSYEQYF
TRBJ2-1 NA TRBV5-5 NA TGTGCCAGCAGCTTGGGGTATGATAATGAGCAGTTCTTC CASSLGYDNEQFF
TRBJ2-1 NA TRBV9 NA TGTGCCAGCAGCGTAGGGGATAGAAGGGATGAGCAGTTCTTC CASSVGDRRDEQFF
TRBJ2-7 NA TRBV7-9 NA TGTGCCAGCAGCTTAATTCGGGAGCAGTACTTC CASSLIREQYF
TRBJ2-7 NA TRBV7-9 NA TGTGCCAGCAGCCTGGTATTTGACGAGCAGTACTTC CASSLVFDEQYF
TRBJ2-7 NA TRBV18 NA TGTGCCAGCTCACCACCTGCGGGAAGCACCTACGAGCAGTACTTC CASSPPAGSTYEQYF
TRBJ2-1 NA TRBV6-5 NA TGTGCCAGCAGTTACACGGGTTACAATGAGCAGTTCTTC CASSYTGYNEQFF
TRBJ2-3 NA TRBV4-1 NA TGCGCCAGCAGCCAAGAGCAGGGGCGCACAGATACGCAGTATTTT CASSQEQGRTDTQYF